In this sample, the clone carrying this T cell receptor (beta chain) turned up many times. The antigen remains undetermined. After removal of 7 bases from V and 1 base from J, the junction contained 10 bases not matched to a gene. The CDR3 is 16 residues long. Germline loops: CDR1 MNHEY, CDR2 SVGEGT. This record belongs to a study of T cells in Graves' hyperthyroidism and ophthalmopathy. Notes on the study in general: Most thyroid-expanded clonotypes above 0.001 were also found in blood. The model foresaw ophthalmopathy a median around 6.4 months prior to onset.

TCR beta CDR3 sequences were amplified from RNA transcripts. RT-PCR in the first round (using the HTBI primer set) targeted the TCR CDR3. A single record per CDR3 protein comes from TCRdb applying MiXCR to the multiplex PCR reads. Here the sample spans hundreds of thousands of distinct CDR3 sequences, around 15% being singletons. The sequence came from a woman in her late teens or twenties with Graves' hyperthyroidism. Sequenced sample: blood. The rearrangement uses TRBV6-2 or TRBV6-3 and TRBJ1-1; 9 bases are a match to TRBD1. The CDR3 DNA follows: TGTGCCAGCAAACCGGGGACAGGGCGGGCGAACACTGAAGCTTTCTTT. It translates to CASKPGTGRANTEAFF.